This T cell receptor beta chain was profiled in a study of cytomegalovirus exposure and HLA in healthy donors. The study's findings and limits: Beyond CMV serostatus, there was no information to go on about immune exposure.

V dropped 8 bases and J dropped 5 bases, with 15 bases sitting between them. This CDR3 comprises 14 residues. Germline V CDR1 and CDR2: LNHDA, SQIVND (reference sequence). As concerns this clone: Antigen: not known.

PCR employed 60 Vbeta and 13 Jbeta primers. The table came from immunoSEQ multiplex PCR; TCRdb's copy has only in-frame clones and leaves some out. This sample's table has 50,000 to 75,000 clones. Sequenced: PBMCs. V and J are TRBV19 and TRBJ1-4, with D possibly being TRBD1 (5 bases). This TCR was sampled from a woman aged 18-29 years in good health and CMV-seronegative. The CDR3 is CASRRGTENEKLFF. The CDR3 DNA reads as TGTGCCAGTCGAAGGGGAACAGAAAATGAAAAACTGTTTTTT. Filled out from reference TRBV19 and TRBJ1-4, the complete variable domain reads DGGITQSPKYLFRKEGQNVTLSCEQNLNHDAMYWYRQDPGQGLRLIYYSQIVNDFQKGDIAEGYSVSREKKESFPLTVTSAQKNPTAFYLCASRRGTENEKLFFGSGTQLSVL.